Listed below are T cell receptor beta chains from one sample, sequenced in a study of monozygotic twins with inflammatory bowel disease. Following a re-call of the 5' RACE reads, TCRdb has one entry per CDR3 protein and lacks DNA. This specimen shows 150,000 to 200,000 distinct CDR3 sequences; the ten leading clones hold more than 2.5%. The sample taken for sequencing was blood. The receptor source for this set is a human donor with ulcerative colitis or Crohn's disease, or a healthy co-twin of an affected twin (not recorded which). The CDR3 runs from the conserved cysteine through the conserved F or W.

J: TRBJ2-5; V: TRBV7-9; CDR3: CASSLGYGGETQYF
J: TRBJ2-5; V: TRBV6-5; CDR3: CASSYPRYGREKETQYF
J: TRBJ1-1; V: TRBV11-2; CDR3: CASSLGVGRTNTEAFF
J: TRBJ2-6; V: TRBV12-3/TRBV12-4; CDR3: CASSSASSGANVLTF
J: TRBJ2-5; V: TRBV5-1; CDR3: CASSPGFEGSETQYF
J: TRBJ1-4; V: TRBV20-1; CDR3: CSASPGQGIEKLFF
J: TRBJ2-3; V: TRBV4-3; CDR3: CASSQAKASGMADTQYF
J: TRBJ2-2; V: TRBV5-6; CDR3: CASSLGRGRAGELFF
J: TRBJ2-7; V: TRBV30; CDR3: CAWSRTSGNEQYF
J: TRBJ2-1; V: TRBV4-1; CDR3: CASSQGRTANNEQFF
J: TRBJ1-2; V: TRBV6-5; CDR3: CASSLTGVRGGYTF
J: TRBJ2-2; V: TRBV5-4; CDR3: CASSLRIGDTGELFF
J: TRBJ2-7; V: TRBV28; CDR3: CASRTGPYEQYF
J: TRBJ1-2; V: TRBV3-1; CDR3: CASSQVRGGQPYGYTF
J: TRBJ2-4; V: TRBV5-1; CDR3: CASSTGDLAKNIQYF
J: TRBJ2-1; V: TRBV2; CDR3: CASSEFRDAGGVF
J: TRBJ1-2; V: TRBV5-1; CDR3: CASSNLTGNFPNYGYTF
J: TRBJ1-2; V: TRBV29-1; CDR3: CSVGETAPNYGYTF
J: TRBJ1-1; V: TRBV14; CDR3: CASSQTSRTEAFF
J: TRBJ2-1; V: TRBV28; CDR3: CASSSDRRDPSYNEQFF
J: TRBJ1-4; V: TRBV12-3/TRBV12-4; CDR3: CASSLEGAEKLFF
J: TRBJ2-1; V: TRBV11-2; CDR3: CASSPRLARSSYNEQFF
J: TRBJ1-4; V: TRBV11-2; CDR3: CASSSRGTAFNEELFF
J: TRBJ1-5; V: TRBV5-5; CDR3: CASSFSPLPNQPQHF
J: TRBJ1-6; V: TRBV5-1; CDR3: CASSLDTGEGNSPLHF
J: TRBJ2-7; V: TRBV5-1; CDR3: CASSLDPFTYEQYF
J: TRBJ2-3; V: TRBV2; CDR3: CASNLGTASTDTQYF
J: TRBJ2-2; V: TRBV29-1; CDR3: CSGGVGAANTGELFF
J: TRBJ2-5; V: TRBV9; CDR3: CASSVQTGTEETQYF
J: TRBJ1-6; V: TRBV21-1; CDR3: CASSNVERGLYNSPLHF
J: TRBJ1-5; V: TRBV20-1; CDR3: CSARPGEISNQPQHF
J: TRBJ2-1; V: TRBV14; CDR3: CASSQDLNLGNEQFF
J: TRBJ2-7; V: TRBV7-3; CDR3: CASSLRRISPHEQYF
J: TRBJ2-1; V: TRBV14; CDR3: CASSQDRGTNSYNEQFF
J: TRBJ1-2; V: TRBV7-2; CDR3: CASSILQGTGGYTF